Given below is one TCR beta chain in context. Sequencing was performed with immunoSEQ multiplex PCR; in TCRdb, only in-frame clones are kept and a portion is missing. The sample lists roughly 360,000 clones; 83% were seen once. This specimen comes from a study of blood T cell repertoires in COVID-19. Germline V gene sequence: CDR1 MNHEY, CDR2 SVGEGT. The ends were cut back, 5 bases at V and 2 bases at J, with 13 bases in the middle. This CDR3 spans 15 amino acids. This clonotype originated in a woman between 45 and 60 years old who had recovered from COVID-19. The sample was PBMCs or T cells enriched from blood (not recorded which). The rearrangement joins TRBV6-2 or TRBV6-3 to TRBJ1-3; D is undetermined. The CDR3 region is CASSALGRAGNTIYF. The CDR3 DNA follows: TGTGCCAGCAGTGCCCTGGGTCGGGCTGGAAACACCATATATTTT.